A single sample gave rise to the 24 T cell receptor beta chains below, sequenced in a study of CD8+CD57+ T cells in acquired aplastic anemia. Sequenced patients had shown CD8+CD57+ cell expansion by flow cytometry. Investigators profiled TCR beta VDJ and CDR3 from genomic DNA template. TCRdb re-called the reads with MiXCR, one entry per CDR3 protein. The sample includes about 180,000 distinct CDR3 sequences, less than 65% of them seen just once. Sequencing used sorted CD4+, CD8+, or CD8+CD57+ T cells (not recorded which) from PBMCs. These TCRs come from a human donor with aplastic anemia.

In the case of this clonotype: One junction end does not reproduce the germline sequence, and a read error may be involved. The V gene is TRBV14, the J gene TRBJ2-7, with D hard to call. CDR3 size: 12 residues. Germline loops: CDR1 SGHDN, CDR2 FVKESK. The chain's CDR3 is CASSPHPREQYF. CDR3 coding DNA: TGCGCCAGCAGCCCACATCCCCGCGAGCAGTACTTC.

Notes on this clonotype: Relative to the germline gene, one junction end is altered; a read error may explain this. V usage is TRBV10-3 and J usage is TRBJ1-2; TRBD1 aligns across 7 bases. Germline V gives CDR1 ENHRY, CDR2 SYGVKD. The CDR3 has 16 amino acids. CDR3 sequence (DNA): TGTTCCATCAGGTCACTCGACAGGGAAGACGGCTATGGCTACACCTTC. Its protein product is CSIRSLDREDGYGYTF.

V gene TRBV12-5 combines with J gene TRBJ1-1, with D tentatively TRBD1 (5 bases). Deletions cut 6 bases from V and 7 bases from J, with 12 bases between. CDR1 is LGHNT and CDR2 is FRNRAP in the germline V gene. The CDR3 length is 12 residues. The CDR3 sequence: CASGPGTFEAFF. The CDR3 region has the DNA TGTGCTAGTGGCCCCGGGACCTTTGAAGCTTTCTTT.

This chain links TRBV19 with TRBJ1-1; tentative D call: TRBD1 (6 bases). Germline values: CDR1 LNHDA, CDR2 SQIVND (reference sequence). The CDR3 totals 14 residues. Trimming pared 5 bases from V and 1 base from J, leaving 11 bases between. The CDR3 DNA sequence: TGTGCCAGTAGTTCTCCGGGACAGAACACTGAAGCTTTCTTT. It codes for CASSSPGQNTEAFF.

The genes are TRBV20-1 and TRBJ2-1; TRBD1 or TRBD2 may be the D gene (6 bases each). Trimming took 2 bases from V and 8 from J, leaving 16 bases between them. There are 14 residues in the CDR3. Germline assignment: CDR1 DFQATT and CDR2 SNEGSKA (reference sequence). CDR3 bases: TGCAGTGCTAGAAGGGGGGAGTACCGACATGAGCAGTTCTTC. The encoded protein is CSARRGEYRHEQFF.

The V call is TRBV25-1, the J call TRBJ1-4, with 10 positions matching TRBD1. J gave up 6 bases and V 3 bases, and 4 bases lay outside the gene matches. Germline V CDR1 and CDR2: MGHDK, SYGVNS. This CDR3 region has 15 residues. The CDR3 protein is CASSDPGTGDEKLFF. The CDR3 DNA follows: TGTGCCAGCAGTGACCCCGGGACAGGGGATGAAAAACTGTTTTTT.

The chain uses TRBV10-2 and TRBJ1-5; D perhaps matches TRBD1 (6 bases). The V end was cut by 6 bases, the J end by 0 bases, with 9 bases between. Germline values: CDR1 WSHSY, CDR2 SAAADI. The CDR3 covers 14 residues. The CDR3 loop reads CASRGGNSNQPQHF. For the CDR3, the DNA is TGCGCCAGCAGAGGGGGAAATAGCAATCAGCCCCAGCATTTT.

The chain joins TRBV7-8 to TRBJ2-7; D is unresolved. The germline CDR1 and CDR2 sequences are SGHVS and FQNEAQ. V dropped 6 bases and J dropped 0 bases, with 6 bases sitting between them. CDR3 length: 12 residues. The CDR3 DNA reads as TGTGCCAGCAGTGGCAGCTCCTACGAGCAGTACTTC. Its translation: CASSGSSYEQYF.

The chain employs TRBV7-8 and TRBJ2-1; 10 nucleotides match TRBD2. Germline V gene lookup returns CDR1 SGHVS and CDR2 FQNEAQ. This CDR3 has 15 residues. The J segment lost 7 bases and the V segment lost 4 bases, leaving 7 bases of the junction unmatched. CDR3 protein: CASSSAGGPRNEQFF. The CDR3 bases are TGTGCCAGCAGCTCAGCGGGGGGGCCTCGAAATGAGCAGTTCTTC.

The chain carries TRBV11-2 and TRBJ1-4, with 7 bases aligning to TRBD1. The length of the CDR3 is 14 residues. With 7 bases clipped from V and 6 bases from J, the junction kept 8 bases outside the gene matches. Germline CDR1 SGHAT, CDR2 FQNNGV. CDR3 region: CASTLTGSDEKLFF. Written as DNA, the CDR3 is TGTGCCAGCACCCTGACAGGGTCCGATGAAAAACTGTTTTTT.

This clonotype came up many times. The chain has TRBV6-1 and TRBJ2-7; D perhaps matches TRBD1 (5 bases). Germline loops: CDR1 MNHNS, CDR2 SASEGT. The CDR3 consists of 16 residues. V lost 4 bases, J lost 2 bases, and 18 bases lay in between. CDR3 bases: TGTGCCAGCAGTGCCAGTGCAGGGATCGGCCCCTACGAGCAGTACTTC. Protein sequence: CASSASAGIGPYEQYF.

The chain links TRBV7-3 to TRBJ2-7, with TRBD2 matching 10 bases. The CDR3 contains 15 residues. Germline-derived CDR1 and CDR2 are SGHTA and FQGTGA. V was clipped by 5 bases and J by 3 bases; unmatched bases: 7. This chain's CDR3 is CASSPTGTSDYEQYF. Here the CDR3 DNA reads TGTGCCAGCAGCCCCACCGGGACTAGCGACTACGAGCAGTACTTC.

The CDR3 region is CATQESTEAFF. The CDR3 DNA sequence: TGTGCCACACAAGAGAGCACTGAAGCTTTCTTT. The chain joins TRBV10-3 to TRBJ1-1; D is unresolved. The CDR3 sequence is 11 residues long. V lost 10 bases and J 4 bases, leaving 10 bases between the germline ends. CDR1 is ENHRY and CDR2 is SYGVKD in the germline V gene.

The chain employs TRBV10-2 and TRBJ2-1; no reliable D call. Trimming shortened V by 1 base and J by 9 bases, and 13 bases separated the two germline ends. CDR3 length: 14 amino acids. Germline V gives CDR1 WSHSY, CDR2 SAAADI. The CDR3 reads CASSELVGNGEQFF. CDR3 coding DNA: TGCGCCAGCAGTGAGTTGGTAGGGAACGGTGAGCAGTTCTTC.

Turning to this clonotype: A much larger clone lies a single base off, so this may be a read error. The V gene is TRBV4-1, the J gene TRBJ2-6; no firm D call. Trimming took off 1 base at V and 0 bases at J, with 10 bases between the two ends. Per the germline V gene, CDR1 is MGHRA and CDR2 is YSYEKL. CDR3 size: 17 residues. The CDR3 loop reads CASSQVLLDSGANVLTF. The CDR3 DNA is TGCGCCAGCAGCCAAGTACTGCTTGACTCTGGGGCCAACGTCCTGACTTTC.

This clonotype was counted many times. This chain joins TRBV9 and TRBJ1-2; D is perhaps TRBD1 (6 bases). The CDR3 extends over 15 amino acids. Trimming took 0 bases from V and 2 from J, leaving 11 bases between them. The germline V gene encodes CDR1 SGDLS and CDR2 YYNGEE. CDR3 in amino acids: CASSVDREANYGYTF. CDR3 nucleotide sequence: TGTGCCAGCAGCGTAGACAGGGAGGCAAACTATGGCTACACCTTC.

The chain is built from TRBV5-6 and TRBJ2-7; a weak D match, TRBD2 (5 bases). V was pared by 2 bases and J by 4 bases, with 7 bases between. Germline CDR1 and CDR2: SGHDT and YYEEEE. The length of the CDR3 is 12 residues. As DNA, the CDR3 is TGTGCCAGCAGCTTCGGGGTTTACGAGCAGTACTTC. Translating gives CASSFGVYEQYF.

A word on this clonotype: With a much larger clone just one base away, this may be a read error. The CDR3 does not close with the conserved phenylalanine or tryptophan, likely indicating a read error. The rearrangement links TRBV7-8 to TRBJ1-2, with a tentative D call TRBD1 (5 bases). The CDR3 length is 15 residues. V shed 1 base and J shed 4 bases, with 13 bases lying between them. Germline V CDR1 and CDR2: SGHVS, FQNEAQ. The CDR3 loop is CASSLEPGQGYGYTV. CDR3 in DNA: TGTGCCAGCAGCTTAGAACCAGGGCAGGGCTATGGCTACACCGTC.

V is TRBV10-2 and J is TRBJ2-3; 7 bases line up with TRBD2. This CDR3 is built from 15 residues. J gave up 2 bases and V 6 bases, and 8 bases lay outside the gene matches. Germline V CDR1 and CDR2: WSHSY, SAAADI. CDR3 amino acids: CASRAAGANTDTQYF. CDR3 DNA: TGCGCCAGCAGGGCGGCGGGAGCGAACACAGATACGCAGTATTTT.

There are a few counts of this clonotype. Because it lacks the conserved phenylalanine or tryptophan at the end, this CDR3 is likely a read error. The DNA is left out, because the CDR3 cannot be placed on it with certainty; the CDR3 is given as TCRdb lists it. The chain couples TRBV5-1 to TRBJ2-5; the D call TRBD2 from the table was never checked on the DNA. The CDR3 is 8 amino acids long, termini counted. Germline lookup yields CDR1 SGHRS and CDR2 YFSETQ. CDR3 loop: CASSLVTS.

The chain couples TRBV29-1 to TRBJ1-1, with 7 bases aligning to TRBD1. The CDR3 length is 11 residues. Germline V lookup: CDR1 SQVTM, CDR2 ANQGSEA. The V gene end was trimmed by 7 bases and the J gene end by 6 bases; junction bases not matched to a gene: 5. CDR3 amino acids: CSGKQGPEAFF. Written as DNA, the CDR3 is TGCAGCGGTAAACAGGGGCCTGAAGCTTTCTTT.

The chain uses TRBV7-2 and TRBJ2-5; D is possibly TRBD1 or TRBD2 (5 bases each). CDR1 and CDR2 from the germline V gene are SGHTA and FQGNSA. V dropped 5 bases and J dropped 5 bases, with 12 bases sitting between them. The CDR3 spans 13 residues. CDR3 in amino acids: CASSHNWGETQYF. The CDR3 nucleotides read TGTGCCAGCAGCCATAACTGGGGGGAGACCCAGTACTTC.

This clonotype has more than one count but fewer than ten. The chain couples TRBV27 to TRBJ2-1; no clear D gene. There are 14 residues in the CDR3. Between the trimmed V and J ends, which lost 2 bases and 4 bases, there was a span of 9 bases. In germline, CDR1 is MNHEY, CDR2 SMNVEV (reference sequence). Here the CDR3 DNA reads TGTGCCAGCAGTTTAAGTTTCATTTACAATGAGCAGTTCTTC. Protein product: CASSLSFIYNEQFF.

This clonotype was counted a few times. A read error is possible here, since a much larger clone lies one base away. The chain carries TRBV5-1 and TRBJ1-2; 7 bases agree with TRBD1. This CDR3 spans 15 amino acids. Germline V gene lookup returns CDR1 SGHRS and CDR2 YFSETQ. V gave up 4 bases and J gave up 4 bases; unmatched junction bases: 10. CDR3 protein: CASSQMTGLPYGYTF. Written as DNA, the CDR3 is TGCGCCAGCAGCCAGATGACAGGGCTCCCCTATGGCTACACCTTC. Variable domain in full (rest from reference TRBV5-1 and TRBJ1-2): KAGVTQTPRYLIKTRGQQVTLSCSPISGHRSVSWYQQTPGQGLQFLFEYFSETQRNKGNFPGRFSGRQFSNSRSEMNVSTLELGDSALYLCASSQMTGLPYGYTFGSGTRLTVV.